This is a list of T cell receptor beta chains from one sample in a study of identical twins. TCRdb re-analysed the 5' RACE reads in MiXCR, keeping a single row per CDR3 protein. This sample has 550,000 to 800,000 distinct CDR3 sequences, with less than 9% found just once. The same sample was also used in a study of yellow fever vaccine responses in identical twins.

The sequencing sample was made of PBMCs. These receptors were obtained from a woman aged 18-29 years in good health. The CDR3 runs from the conserved cysteine through the conserved F or W. The D gene is left open where the match is weak. Size is omitted from some rows. Given values are once, few, many or a class for expanded clones.

TRBV3-1	-	TRBJ2-1	TRBD2	CASSQGLARVDEQFF	TGTGCCAGCAGCCAAGGACTAGCGCGTGTCGATGAGCAGTTCTTC
TRBV7-9	many	TRBJ2-4	-	CASSKDLAKNIQYF	TGTGCCAGCAGCAAAGATCTAGCCAAAAACATTCAGTACTTC
TRBV9	-	TRBJ2-1	-	CASGAADSSYNEQFF	TGTGCCAGCGGAGCCGCGGACAGCTCCTACAATGAGCAGTTCTTC
TRBV28	-	TRBJ2-6	-	CASSLSGGANVLTF	TGTGCCAGCAGCTTGTCTGGCGGGGCCAACGTCCTGACTTTC
TRBV3-1	few	TRBJ1-1	-	CASSRSSGDDTEAFF	TGTGCCAGCAGCCGATCTTCAGGGGACGACACTGAAGCTTTCTTT
TRBV24-1	-	TRBJ2-6	-	CATSDLTGANVLTF	TGTGCCACCAGTGATTTGACTGGGGCCAACGTCCTGACTTTC
TRBV6-5	many	TRBJ1-1	-	CASSYSTDMNTEAFF	TGTGCCAGCAGTTACAGTACGGACATGAACACTGAAGCTTTCTTT
TRBV3-1	few	TRBJ2-1	TRBD2	CASSLNLAGVNEQFF	TGTGCCAGCAGCCTAAATTTAGCGGGAGTAAATGAGCAGTTCTTC
TRBV10-3	few	TRBJ2-3	-	CAIGSGTSTDTQYF	TGTGCCATCGGGTCCGGGACTAGCACAGATACGCAGTATTTT
TRBV24-1	few	TRBJ2-2	-	CATSDPSFTRDTGELFF	TGTGCCACCAGTGACCCGTCATTTACCCGGGACACCGGGGAGCTGTTTTTT
TRBV11-3	few	TRBJ2-7	-	CASRTPFRSEQYF	TGTGCCAGCAGAACCCCGTTCCGTAGCGAGCAGTACTTC
TRBV12-3/TRBV12-4	many	TRBJ1-5	TRBD1	CASRSGGAGQPQHF	TGTGCCAGCAGGTCAGGGGGCGCAGGTCAGCCCCAGCATTTT
TRBV20-1	many	TRBJ2-3	-	CSAEAWDSTDTQYF	TGCAGTGCCGAAGCGTGGGACAGCACAGATACGCAGTATTTT
TRBV11-2	few	TRBJ1-4	TRBD1	CASSKGAANEKLFF	TGTGCCAGCAGTAAGGGGGCAGCTAATGAAAAACTGTTTTTT
TRBV7-8	many	TRBJ2-1	TRBD2	CASSPSGGGGRSYNEQFF	TGTGCCAGCAGCCCCTCTGGCGGGGGTGGCCGCTCCTACAATGAGCAGTTCTTC
TRBV12-3/TRBV12-4	many	TRBJ1-6	TRBD1	CASRRQGANSPLHF	TGTGCCAGCAGAAGACAGGGGGCCAATTCACCCCTCCACTTT
TRBV28	few	TRBJ2-1	TRBD2	CASSYARLAGGLNNEQFF	TGTGCCAGCAGTTACGCAAGACTAGCGGGAGGGCTGAACAATGAGCAGTTCTTC
TRBV29-1	many	TRBJ1-4	TRBD1	CSVRIQGGLNEKLFF	TGCAGCGTGCGGATCCAGGGGGGCCTTAATGAAAAACTGTTTTTT
TRBV21-1	few	TRBJ2-3	-	CARSLPLTSTDTQYF	TGTGCCAGGTCCTTACCGCTAACTAGCACAGATACGCAGTATTTT
TRBV2	many	TRBJ2-2	TRBD1	CASSPGQAAGELFF	TGTGCCAGCAGCCCGGGACAGGCGGCCGGGGAGCTGTTTTTT
TRBV4-1	-	TRBJ2-7	-	CASSQDRNYEQYF	TGCGCCAGCAGCCAAGATAGGAACTACGAGCAGTACTTC
TRBV5-1	few	TRBJ1-1	TRBD1	CASSSDRSRSGTEAFF	TGCGCCAGCAGCTCGGACAGGAGCCGCTCCGGCACTGAAGCTTTCTTT
TRBV5-1	-	TRBJ2-1	-	CASSLAGTYYNEQFF	TGCGCCAGCAGCTTGGCCGGGACGTACTACAATGAGCAGTTCTTC
TRBV29-1	few	TRBJ2-2	-	CSVEGFPGELFF	TGCAGCGTTGAAGGGTTTCCCGGGGAGCTGTTTTTT
TRBV6-1	many	TRBJ2-5	-	CASSPISAQETQYF	TGTGCCAGCAGTCCTATTTCCGCCCAAGAGACCCAGTACTTC
TRBV7-9	many	TRBJ2-3	TRBD2	CASSLNAGGTDTQYF	TGTGCCAGCAGCTTAAATGCGGGGGGCACAGATACGCAGTATTTT
TRBV10-3	once	TRBJ2-1	TRBD2	CAITPEWTSGRNEQFF	TGTGCCATCACCCCCGAATGGACTAGCGGCCGCAATGAGCAGTTCTTC
TRBV12-3/TRBV12-4	few	TRBJ2-2	TRBD1	CASRKIGTGTNTGELFF	TGTGCCAGCAGGAAAATCGGGACAGGAACGAACACCGGGGAGCTGTTTTTT
TRBV6-1	-	TRBJ2-7	-	CASKAGDARNEQYF	TGTGCCAGCAAGGCAGGGGACGCCCGTAACGAGCAGTACTTC
TRBV28	few	TRBJ2-5	TRBD1	CASSLTGTGRETQYF	TGTGCCAGCAGTTTAACCGGGACAGGGAGGGAGACCCAGTACTTC
TRBV29-1	many	TRBJ1-1	-	CSVSDGGSAEAFF	TGCAGCGTTAGCGACGGGGGTAGCGCTGAAGCTTTCTTT
TRBV27	-	TRBJ2-3	TRBD1	CASSDRGTTDTQYF	TGTGCCAGCAGTGACAGGGGCACCACAGATACGCAGTATTTT
TRBV6-5	-	TRBJ2-3	TRBD1	CASSYGQGVTDTQYF	TGTGCCAGCAGTTACGGGCAGGGGGTCACAGATACGCAGTATTTT
TRBV29-1	-	TRBJ2-5	TRBD1	CSVTPRDRVRETQYF	TGCAGCGTGACGCCCCGGGACAGGGTTCGTGAGACCCAGTACTTC
TRBV2	few	TRBJ2-1	-	CASSRLRAANEQFF	TGTGCCAGCAGCAGACTCCGCGCCGCCAATGAGCAGTTCTTC
TRBV28	few	TRBJ2-3	TRBD2	CASRLAGDTDTQYF	TGTGCCAGCAGACTAGCGGGGGACACAGATACGCAGTATTTT
TRBV27	few	TRBJ2-2	TRBD2	CASSHSRGGPSGELFF	TGTGCCAGCTCCCATTCCCGGGGGGGGCCCAGCGGGGAGCTGTTTTTT
TRBV20-1	many	TRBJ1-6	-	CSASPKALFALHF	TGCAGTGCTAGCCCAAAGGCCCTTTTTGCCCTCCACTTT
TRBV5-1	many	TRBJ1-1	-	CASSLVGPVEAFF	TGCGCCAGCAGCTTAGTTGGTCCCGTTGAAGCTTTCTTT
TRBV10-3	many	TRBJ2-3	-	CAISGALGEEGTDTQYF	TGTGCCATCAGTGGAGCACTGGGGGAGGAGGGCACAGATACGCAGTATTTT
TRBV2	-	TRBJ2-1	-	CASNWGEQFF	TGTGCCAGCAATTGGGGTGAGCAGTTCTTC
TRBV19	many	TRBJ1-1	-	CASGENTEAFF	TGTGCCAGTGGAGAGAACACTGAAGCTTTCTTT